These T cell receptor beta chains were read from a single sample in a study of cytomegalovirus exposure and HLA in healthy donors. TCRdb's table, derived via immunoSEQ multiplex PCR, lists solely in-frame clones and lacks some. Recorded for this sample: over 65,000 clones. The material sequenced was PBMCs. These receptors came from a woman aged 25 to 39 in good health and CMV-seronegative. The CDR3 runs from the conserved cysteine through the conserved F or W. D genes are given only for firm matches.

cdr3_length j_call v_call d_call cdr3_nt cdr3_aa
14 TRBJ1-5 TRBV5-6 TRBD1 TGTGCCAGCAGCTTCCGGGACAGGGGACAGCCCCAGCATTTT CASSFRDRGQPQHF
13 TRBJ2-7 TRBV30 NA TGTGCCTGGAGTGTAAGTGGCAGTTACGAGCAGTACTTC CAWSVSGSYEQYF
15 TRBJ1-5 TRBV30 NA TGTGCCGGGAGTCCGAAACATCTCGGGGGTCAGCCCCAGCATTTT CAGSPKHLGGQPQHF
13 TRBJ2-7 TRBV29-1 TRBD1 TGCAGCGGTGCTACCACAGGGGGCGGGGAGCAGTACTTC CSGATTGGGEQYF
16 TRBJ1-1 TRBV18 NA TGTGCCAGCTCACCACGAGGACAACTTATGAACACTGAAGATTTCTTT CASSPRGQLMNTEDFF
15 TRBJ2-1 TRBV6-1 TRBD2 TGTGCCAGCAGTCCGACGCGTCTAGCGGGGGCCGAGCAGTTCTTC CASSPTRLAGAEQFF
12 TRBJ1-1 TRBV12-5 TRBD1 TGTGCTAGTGGGGACAGGGACCCTGAAGCTTTCTTT CASGDRDPEAFF
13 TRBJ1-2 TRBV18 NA TGTGCCAGCTCACCGTCAGAGGGCGGCGGCTACACCTTC CASSPSEGGGYTF
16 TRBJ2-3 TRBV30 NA TGTGCCTGGAGTGTATCAAGCGGTCTGCGCACAGATACGCAGTATTTT CAWSVSSGLRTDTQYF
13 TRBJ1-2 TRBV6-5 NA TGTGCCAGCAGTTTCACGGGGGGAAGCGGCTACACCTTC CASSFTGGSGYTF
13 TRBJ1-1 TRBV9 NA TGTGCCAGCAGCGCGGGGGTAGGTACTGAAGCTTTCTTT CASSAGVGTEAFF
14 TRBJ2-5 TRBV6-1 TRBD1 TGTGCCAGCGAGTCGGACAGGGGTAGGGAGACCCAGTACTTC CASESDRGRETQYF
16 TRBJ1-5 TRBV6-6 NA TGTGCCAGCAGTTACGGGAGGGGGGCCGGGAATCAGCCCCAGCATTTT CASSYGRGAGNQPQHF
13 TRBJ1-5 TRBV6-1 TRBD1 TGTGCCAGCAGCGCTGGACAGGATCAGCCCCAGCATTTT CASSAGQDQPQHF
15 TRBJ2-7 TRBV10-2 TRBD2 TGCGCCAGCAGTGACATAGCGGGAGTTTTGTACGAGCAGTACTTC CASSDIAGVLYEQYF
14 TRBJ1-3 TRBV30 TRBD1 TGTGCCGCAGCCGGGACAGGGGCTGGAAACACCATATATTTT CAAAGTGAGNTIYF
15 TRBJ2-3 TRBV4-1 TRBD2 TGCGCCAGCAGCCTGTCGGGAGGGGGCACAGATACGCAGTATTTT CASSLSGGGTDTQYF
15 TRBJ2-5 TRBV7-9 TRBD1 TGTGCCAGCAGCTTATGGGGACAGGGGGAAGAGACCCAGTACTTC CASSLWGQGEETQYF
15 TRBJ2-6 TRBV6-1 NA TGTGCCAGCCTGCCAGGCGCCTCTGGGGCCAACGTCCTGACTTTC CASLPGASGANVLTF
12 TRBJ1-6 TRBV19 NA TGTGCCAGTAGAACCCAGGGGTCACCCCTCCACTTT CASRTQGSPLHF
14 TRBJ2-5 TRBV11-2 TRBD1 TGTGCCAGCAGCCCCCGGACAGGGGGGGAGACCCAGTACTTC CASSPRTGGETQYF
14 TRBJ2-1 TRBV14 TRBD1 TGTGCCAGCAGCCTCCCCGGGACAGATAATAAGCAGTTCTTC CASSLPGTDNKQFF
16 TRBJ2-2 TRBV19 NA TGTGCCAGTAGTATAGGCGCAGGTTCGAACACCGGGGAGCTGTTTTTT CASSIGAGSNTGELFF
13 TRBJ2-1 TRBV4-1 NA TGCGCCAGCAGCTGGTTACTAGCTAATGAGCAGTTCTTC CASSWLLANEQFF
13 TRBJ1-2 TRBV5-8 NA TGTGCCAGCAGCCCAACAGTGCCTGTTGGCTACACCTTC CASSPTVPVGYTF
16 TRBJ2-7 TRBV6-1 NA TGTGCCAGCAGTGAAGATCACAGGGTGGGTTACTACGAGCAGTACTTC CASSEDHRVGYYEQYF
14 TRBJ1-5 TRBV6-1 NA TGTGCCAGCATTGGGACCGCGGGGGGTCAGCCCCAGCATTTT CASIGTAGGQPQHF
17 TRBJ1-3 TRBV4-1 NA TGCGCCAGCAGCGAAGACCCGAAGGGGCACTCTGGAAACACCATATATTTT CASSEDPKGHSGNTIYF
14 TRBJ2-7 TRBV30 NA TGTGCCTGGAGTGTAGTCGCGGGTTCCTACGAGCAGTACTTC CAWSVVAGSYEQYF
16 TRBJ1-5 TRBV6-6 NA TGTGCCAGCAGTTCCTCTACAGGGAATACCAATCAGCCCCAGCATTTT CASSSSTGNTNQPQHF